The 9 T cell receptor beta chains given below trace back to one sample, sequenced in a study of blood T cell repertoires in COVID-19. Sequencing used immunoSEQ multiplex PCR; TCRdb keeps in-frame clones, though not all of them. The sample lists about 250,000 clones, 65% to 90% occurring once. Input material: PBMCs or T cells enriched from blood (not recorded which). These receptors were obtained from a woman aged 50 to 60 with acute COVID-19.

CDR3 amino acids: CASSLIGQGERLGQPQHF. CDR3 in DNA: TGTGCCAGCAGCCTGATAGGACAGGGGGAAAGGTTGGGTCAGCCCCAGCATTTT. This rearrangement joins TRBV7-8 to TRBJ1-5; TRBD1 aligns across 10 bases. J gave up 6 bases and V 5 bases, and 16 bases lay outside the gene matches. CDR1 is SGHVS and CDR2 is FQNEAQ in the germline V gene. The CDR3 spans 18 residues.

V gene TRBV5-4 combines with J gene TRBJ1-4; the D gene is possibly TRBD1 (6 bases). This CDR3 spans 17 amino acids. Germline CDR1 reads SGHNT; CDR2 reads YYREEE (reference sequence). Trimming pared 4 bases from V and 0 bases from J, leaving 16 bases between. CDR3 in amino acids: CASSPQGGRATNEKLFF. DNA of the CDR3: TGTGCCAGCAGCCCACAGGGCGGTCGAGCAACTAATGAAAAACTGTTTTTT. The full variable domain, its missing parts supplied by reference TRBV5-4 and TRBJ1-4, is ETGVTQSPTHLIKTRGQQVTLRCSSQSGHNTVSWYQQALGQGPQFIFQYYREEENGRGNFPPRFSGLQFPNYSSELNVNALELDDSALYLCASSPQGGRATNEKLFFGSGTQLSVL.

The chain employs TRBV6-5 and TRBJ2-5, with 11 bases lining up with TRBD2. There are 15 residues in the CDR3. Germline trimming cut 6 bases from V and 5 bases from J; bases unmatched to any gene: 8. Germline V CDR1 and CDR2: MNHEY, SVGAGI. CDR3 in amino acids: CASSLIAGGVETQYF. CDR3 DNA: TGTGCCAGCAGCCTCATAGCGGGGGGGGTGGAGACCCAGTACTTC.

This chain connects TRBV10-3 to TRBJ1-3, with 8 bases aligning to TRBD1. With 3 bases clipped from V and 3 bases from J, the junction kept 1 base outside the gene matches. The CDR3 covers 14 residues. Germline V CDR1 and CDR2: ENHRY, SYGVKD. CDR3 nucleotides: TGTGCCATCAGTGACAGGGGGCTTGGAAACACCATATATTTT. It encodes CAISDRGLGNTIYF.

V gene TRBV7-2 combines with J gene TRBJ1-2; TRBD1 aligns across 8 bases. CDR3 length: 14 residues. Germline lookup yields CDR1 SGHTA and CDR2 FQGNSA. V dropped 5 bases and J dropped 5; count of bases not matched to a gene: 7. CDR3 loop: CASSPLTGAYGYTF. The DNA of the CDR3 is TGTGCCAGCAGCCCCCTGACAGGGGCGTATGGCTACACCTTC.

The chain links TRBV3-1 (or the pseudogene TRBV3-2) to TRBJ2-7, with TRBD1 identical over 7 bases. After removal of 4 bases from V and 0 bases from J, the junction contained 6 bases not matched to a gene. Germline CDR1 reads LGHDT; CDR2 reads YNNKEL (reference sequence). CDR3 size: 15 residues. The CDR3 protein is CASSPSGTVSYEQYF. CDR3 sequence (DNA): TGTGCCAGCAGCCCTTCCGGGACAGTCTCCTACGAGCAGTACTTC.

The chain carries TRBV20-1 and TRBJ2-3; 7 positions match TRBD1. Germline loops: CDR1 DFQATT, CDR2 SNEGSKA (reference sequence). Trimming cost V 3 bases and J 1 base; bases outside gene matches: 4. CDR3 length: 14 amino acids. The CDR3 protein is CSASAGQGTDTQYF. CDR3 in DNA: TGCAGTGCTAGTGCCGGACAGGGCACAGATACGCAGTATTTT.

The rearrangement joins TRBV7-9 to TRBJ2-1, with no clear D. This CDR3 region has 13 residues. Germline V gene lookup returns CDR1 SEHNR and CDR2 FQNEAQ (reference sequence). V was shortened by 3 bases and J by 7 bases, with 10 bases between the two germline ends. CDR3: CASSFSEVNEQFF. The DNA of the CDR3 is TGTGCCAGCAGCTTCAGCGAAGTGAATGAGCAGTTCTTC.

This clone has a single count. The V and J genes are TRBV19 and TRBJ1-1; D is ambiguous. The CDR3 consists of 16 residues. Between the trimmed V and J ends, which lost 3 bases and 0 bases, there was a span of 14 bases. Germline assignment: CDR1 LNHDA and CDR2 SQIVND (reference sequence). Here the CDR3 reads CASSMEGNRMNTEAFF. CDR3 nucleotide sequence: TGTGCCAGTAGTATGGAGGGTAATAGGATGAACACTGAAGCTTTCTTT.